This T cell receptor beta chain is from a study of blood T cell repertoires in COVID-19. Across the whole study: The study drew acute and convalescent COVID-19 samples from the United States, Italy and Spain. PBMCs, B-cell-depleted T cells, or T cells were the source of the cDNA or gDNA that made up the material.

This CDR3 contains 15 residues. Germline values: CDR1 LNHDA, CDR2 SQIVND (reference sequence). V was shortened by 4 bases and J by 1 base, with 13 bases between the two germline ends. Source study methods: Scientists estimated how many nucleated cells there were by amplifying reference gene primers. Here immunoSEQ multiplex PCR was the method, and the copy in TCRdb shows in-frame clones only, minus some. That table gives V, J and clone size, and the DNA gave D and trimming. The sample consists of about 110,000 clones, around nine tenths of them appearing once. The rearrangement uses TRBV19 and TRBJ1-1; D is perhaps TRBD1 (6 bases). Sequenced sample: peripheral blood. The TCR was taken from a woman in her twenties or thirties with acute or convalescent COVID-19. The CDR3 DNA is TGTGCCAGTAGTACCTACAGGGACCCGAACACTGAAGCTTTCTTT. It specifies CASSTYRDPNTEAFF.